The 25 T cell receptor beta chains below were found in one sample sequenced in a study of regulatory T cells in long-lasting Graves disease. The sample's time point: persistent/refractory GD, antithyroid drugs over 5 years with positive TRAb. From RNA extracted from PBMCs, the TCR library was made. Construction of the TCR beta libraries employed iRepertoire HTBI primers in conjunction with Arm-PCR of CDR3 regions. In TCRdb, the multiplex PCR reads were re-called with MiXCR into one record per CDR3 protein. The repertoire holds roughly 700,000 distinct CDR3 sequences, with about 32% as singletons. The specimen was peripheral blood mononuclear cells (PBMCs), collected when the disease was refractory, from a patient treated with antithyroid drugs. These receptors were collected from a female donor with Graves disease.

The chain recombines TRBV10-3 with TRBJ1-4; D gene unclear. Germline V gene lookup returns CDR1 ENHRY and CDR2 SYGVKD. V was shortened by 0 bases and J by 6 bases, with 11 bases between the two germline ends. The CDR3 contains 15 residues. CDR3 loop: CAISESARSHEKLFF. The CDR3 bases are TGTGCCATCAGTGAGTCGGCCAGGAGTCATGAAAAACTGTTTTTT.

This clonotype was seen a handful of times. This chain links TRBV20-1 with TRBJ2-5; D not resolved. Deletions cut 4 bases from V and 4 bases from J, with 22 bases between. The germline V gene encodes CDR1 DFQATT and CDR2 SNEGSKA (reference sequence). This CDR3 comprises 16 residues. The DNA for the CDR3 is TGCAGTGCTAATCCCCTCGAGCCGTCAGTCCTAGAGACCCAGTACTTC. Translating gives CSANPLEPSVLETQYF.

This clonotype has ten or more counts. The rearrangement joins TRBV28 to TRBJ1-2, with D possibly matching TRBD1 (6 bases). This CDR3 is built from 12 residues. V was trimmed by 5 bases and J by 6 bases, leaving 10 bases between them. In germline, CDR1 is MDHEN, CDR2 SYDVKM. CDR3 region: CASSPTGHGYTF. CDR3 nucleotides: TGTGCCAGCAGTCCAACAGGGCATGGCTACACCTTC.

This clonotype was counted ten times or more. CDR3 region: CASSRQVNYGYTF. Here the CDR3 DNA reads TGTGCCAGCAGTCGACAGGTGAACTATGGCTACACCTTC. The rearrangement links TRBV27 to TRBJ1-2, with D perhaps TRBD1 (6 bases). The germline gives CDR1 MNHEY, CDR2 SMNVEV (reference sequence). The CDR3 extends over 13 amino acids. V lost 5 bases and J 2 bases, leaving 9 bases between the germline ends.

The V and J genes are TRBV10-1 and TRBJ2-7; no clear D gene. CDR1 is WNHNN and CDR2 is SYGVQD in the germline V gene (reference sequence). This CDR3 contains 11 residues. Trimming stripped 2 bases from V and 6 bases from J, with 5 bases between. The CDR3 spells CASSEGCEQYF. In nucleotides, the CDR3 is TGCGCCAGCAGTGAGGGCTGCGAGCAGTACTTC.

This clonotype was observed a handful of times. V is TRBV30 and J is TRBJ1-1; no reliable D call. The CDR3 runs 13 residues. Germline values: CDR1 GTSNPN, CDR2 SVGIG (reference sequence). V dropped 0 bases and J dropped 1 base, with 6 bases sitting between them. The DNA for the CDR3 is TGTGCCTGGAGTGTAAGGTGGAACACTGAAGCTTTCTTT. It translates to CAWSVRWNTEAFF.

CDR3 region: CSVETGEGIYEQYF. CDR3 sequence (DNA): TGCAGCGTTGAAACCGGGGAGGGGATCTACGAGCAGTACTTC. The chain links TRBV29-1 to TRBJ2-7; TRBD2 matches 7 bases. Germline V CDR1 and CDR2: SQVTM, ANQGSEA. The CDR3 length is 14 residues. Unmatched junction bases numbered 7, after V lost 2 bases and J lost 3 bases.

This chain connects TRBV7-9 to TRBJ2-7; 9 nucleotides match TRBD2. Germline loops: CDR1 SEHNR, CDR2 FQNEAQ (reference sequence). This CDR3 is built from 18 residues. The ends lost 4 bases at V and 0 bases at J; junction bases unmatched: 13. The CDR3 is CASSSPSGIGIGSYEQYF. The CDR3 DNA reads TGTGCCAGCAGCTCCCCTAGCGGGATAGGTATTGGCTCCTACGAGCAGTACTTC.

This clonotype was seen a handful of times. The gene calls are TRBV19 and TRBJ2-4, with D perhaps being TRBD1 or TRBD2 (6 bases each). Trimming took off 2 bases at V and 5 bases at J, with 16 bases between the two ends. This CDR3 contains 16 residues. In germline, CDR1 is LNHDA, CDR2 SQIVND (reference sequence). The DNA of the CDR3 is TGTGCCAGTAGTATAACGGTCGGGGGCCCCCAAAACATTCAGTACTTC. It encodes CASSITVGGPQNIQYF.

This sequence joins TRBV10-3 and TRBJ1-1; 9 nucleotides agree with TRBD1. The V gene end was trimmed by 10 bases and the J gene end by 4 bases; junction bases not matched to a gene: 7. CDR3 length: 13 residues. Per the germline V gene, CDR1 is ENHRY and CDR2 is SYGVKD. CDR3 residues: CASSDRGFTEAFF. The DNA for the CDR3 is TGTGCCAGCTCGGACAGGGGTTTCACTGAAGCTTTCTTT.

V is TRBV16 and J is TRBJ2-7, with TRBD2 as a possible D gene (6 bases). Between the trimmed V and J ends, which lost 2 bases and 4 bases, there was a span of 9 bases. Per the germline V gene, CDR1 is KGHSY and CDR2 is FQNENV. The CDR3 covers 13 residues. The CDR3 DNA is TGTGCCAGCAGCCAAAAGGGGACTTACGAGCAGTACTTC. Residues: CASSQKGTYEQYF.

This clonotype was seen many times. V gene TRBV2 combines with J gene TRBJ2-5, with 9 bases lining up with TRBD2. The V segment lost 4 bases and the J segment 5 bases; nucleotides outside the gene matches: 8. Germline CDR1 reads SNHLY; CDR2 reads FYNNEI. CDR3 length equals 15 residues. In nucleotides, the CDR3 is TGTGCCAGCAGTGTTGGAGCGGGAGGCCGGGAGACCCAGTACTTC. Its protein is CASSVGAGGRETQYF.

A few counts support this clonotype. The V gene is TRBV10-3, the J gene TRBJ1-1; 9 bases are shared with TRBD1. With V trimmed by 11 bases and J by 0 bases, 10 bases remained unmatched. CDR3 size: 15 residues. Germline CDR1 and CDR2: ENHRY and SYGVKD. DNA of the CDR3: TGTGCCGCCGACCGGGGACAGGGTCTGAACACTGAAGCTTTCTTT. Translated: CAADRGQGLNTEAFF.

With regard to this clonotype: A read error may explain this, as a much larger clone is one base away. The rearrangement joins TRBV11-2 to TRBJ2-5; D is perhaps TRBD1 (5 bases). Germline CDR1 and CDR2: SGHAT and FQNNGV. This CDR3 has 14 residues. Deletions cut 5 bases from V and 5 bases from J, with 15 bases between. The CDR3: CASSPWAGWETQYF. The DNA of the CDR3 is TGTGCCAGCAGCCCGTGGGCAGGGTGGGAGACCCAGTACTTC.

Here the CDR3 DNA reads TGCAGTGCTAGAGCGACTAGCGGGAGGGCCGGGCGGGGGACCCAGTACTTC. Amino acids: CSARATSGRAGRGTQYF. The rearrangement joins TRBV20-1 to TRBJ2-5, with 14 bases identical to TRBD2. The CDR3 has 17 amino acids. Per the germline V gene, CDR1 is DFQATT and CDR2 is SNEGSKA (reference sequence). V dropped 1 base and J dropped 7; count of bases not matched to a gene: 11.

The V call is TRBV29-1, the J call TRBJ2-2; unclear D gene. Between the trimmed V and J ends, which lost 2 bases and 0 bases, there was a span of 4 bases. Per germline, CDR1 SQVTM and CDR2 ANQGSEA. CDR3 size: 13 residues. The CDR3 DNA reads TGCAGCGTTGAACTAGCGAACACCGGGGAGCTGTTTTTT. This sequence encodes CSVELANTGELFF.

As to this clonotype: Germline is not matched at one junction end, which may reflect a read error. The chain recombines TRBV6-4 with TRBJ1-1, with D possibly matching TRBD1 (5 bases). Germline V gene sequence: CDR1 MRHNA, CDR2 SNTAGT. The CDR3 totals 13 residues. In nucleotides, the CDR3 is TGTGCCAGCAGTGCCATCGACGGGACTGAAGCTTCCTTT. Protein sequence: CASSAIDGTEASF.

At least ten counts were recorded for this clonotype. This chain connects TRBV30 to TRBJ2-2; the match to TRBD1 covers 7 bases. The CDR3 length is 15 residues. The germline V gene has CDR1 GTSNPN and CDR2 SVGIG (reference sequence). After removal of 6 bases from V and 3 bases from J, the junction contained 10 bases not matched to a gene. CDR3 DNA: TGTGCCTGCCAAACCGGGACAGACTACACCGGGGAGCTGTTTTTT. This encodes CACQTGTDYTGELFF. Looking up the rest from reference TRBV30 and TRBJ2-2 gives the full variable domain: SQTIHQWPATLVQPVGSPLSLECTVEGTSNPNLYWYRQAAGRGLQLLFYSVGIGQISSEVPQNLSASRPQDRQFILSSKKLLLSDSGFYLCACQTGTDYTGELFFGEGSRLTVL.

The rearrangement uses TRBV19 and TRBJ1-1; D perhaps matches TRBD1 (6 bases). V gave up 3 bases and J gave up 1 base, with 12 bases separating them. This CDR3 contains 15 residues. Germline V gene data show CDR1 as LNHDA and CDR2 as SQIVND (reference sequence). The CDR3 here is CASSIPGTRNTEAFF. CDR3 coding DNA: TGTGCCAGTAGTATTCCCGGGACAAGGAACACTGAAGCTTTCTTT.

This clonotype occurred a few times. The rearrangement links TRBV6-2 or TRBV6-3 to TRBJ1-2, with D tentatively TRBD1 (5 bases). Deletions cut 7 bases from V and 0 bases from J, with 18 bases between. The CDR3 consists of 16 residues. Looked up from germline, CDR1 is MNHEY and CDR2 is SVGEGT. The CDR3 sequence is CASTTRQSPTNYGYTF. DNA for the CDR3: TGTGCCAGCACCACTCGACAGAGCCCCACTAACTATGGCTACACCTTC.

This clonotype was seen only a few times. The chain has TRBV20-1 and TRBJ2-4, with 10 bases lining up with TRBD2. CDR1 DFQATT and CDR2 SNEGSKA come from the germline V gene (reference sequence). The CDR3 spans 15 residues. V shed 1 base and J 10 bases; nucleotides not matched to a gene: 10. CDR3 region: CSARVPGTSEYIQYF. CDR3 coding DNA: TGCAGTGCTAGAGTTCCCGGGACTAGCGAATATATTCAGTACTTC.

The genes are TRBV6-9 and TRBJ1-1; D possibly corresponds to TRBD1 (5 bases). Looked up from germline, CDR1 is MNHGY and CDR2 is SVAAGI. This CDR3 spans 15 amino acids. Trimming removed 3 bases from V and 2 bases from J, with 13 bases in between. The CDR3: CASSYPSRENTEAFF. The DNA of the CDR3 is TGTGCCAGCAGTTACCCATCCAGGGAAAACACTGAAGCTTTCTTT.

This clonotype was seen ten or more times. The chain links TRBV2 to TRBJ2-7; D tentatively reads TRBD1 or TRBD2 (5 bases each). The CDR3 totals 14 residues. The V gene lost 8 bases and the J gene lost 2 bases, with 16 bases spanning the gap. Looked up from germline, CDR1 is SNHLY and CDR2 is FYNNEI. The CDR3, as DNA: TGTGCCAGCTCACTTACCGGGACCACCTACGAGCAGTACTTC. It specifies CASSLTGTTYEQYF.

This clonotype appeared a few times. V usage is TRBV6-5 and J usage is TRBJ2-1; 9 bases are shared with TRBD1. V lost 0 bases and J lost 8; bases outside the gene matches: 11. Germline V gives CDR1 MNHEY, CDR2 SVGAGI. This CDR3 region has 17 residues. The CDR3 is CASSYSLRDRVGDEQFF. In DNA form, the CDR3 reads TGTGCCAGCAGTTACTCCCTCCGGGACAGGGTTGGCGATGAGCAGTTCTTC.

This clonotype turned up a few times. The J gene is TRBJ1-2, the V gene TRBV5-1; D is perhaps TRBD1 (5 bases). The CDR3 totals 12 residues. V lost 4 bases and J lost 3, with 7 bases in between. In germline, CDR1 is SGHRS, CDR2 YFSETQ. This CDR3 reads CASSPGHYGYTF. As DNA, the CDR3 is TGCGCCAGCAGCCCGGGACACTATGGCTACACCTTC.